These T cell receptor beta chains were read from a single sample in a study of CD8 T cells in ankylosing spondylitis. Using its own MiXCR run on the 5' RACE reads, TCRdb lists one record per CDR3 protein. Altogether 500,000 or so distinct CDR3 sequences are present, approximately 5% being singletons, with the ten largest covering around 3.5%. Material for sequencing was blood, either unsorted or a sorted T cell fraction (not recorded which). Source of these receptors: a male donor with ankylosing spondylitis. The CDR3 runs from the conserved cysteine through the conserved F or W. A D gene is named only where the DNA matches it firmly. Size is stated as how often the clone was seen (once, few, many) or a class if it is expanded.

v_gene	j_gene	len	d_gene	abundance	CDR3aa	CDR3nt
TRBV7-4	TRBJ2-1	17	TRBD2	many	CASSVHLTSGSGNEQFF	TGTGCCAGCAGCGTACACCTTACTAGCGGGAGTGGCAATGAGCAGTTCTTC
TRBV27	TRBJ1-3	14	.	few	CASSSLDSGNTIYF	TGTGCCAGCAGTTCACTAGACTCTGGAAACACCATATATTTT
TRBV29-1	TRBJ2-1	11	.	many	CSAGPRGEQFF	TGCAGCGCGGGACCGCGGGGTGAGCAGTTCTTC
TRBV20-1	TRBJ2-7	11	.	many	CSASSSYEQYF	TGCAGTGCTAGCAGCTCCTACGAGCAGTACTTC
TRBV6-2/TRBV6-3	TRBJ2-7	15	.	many	CASSLRGLSSYEQYF	TGTGCCAGCAGTTTAAGGGGCCTTAGCTCCTACGAGCAGTACTTC
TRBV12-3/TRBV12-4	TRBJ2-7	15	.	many	CASSLARRSLYEQYF	TGTGCCAGCAGTTTAGCGAGGAGGTCCCTTTACGAGCAGTACTTC
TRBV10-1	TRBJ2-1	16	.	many	CASSEASGGGLNEQFF	TGCGCCAGCAGTGAGGCTAGCGGAGGGGGGCTCAATGAGCAGTTCTTC
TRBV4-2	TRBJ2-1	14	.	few	CASSRDLLYNEQFF	TGTGCCAGCAGCCGGGACTTACTTTACAATGAGCAGTTCTTC
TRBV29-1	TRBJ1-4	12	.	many	CSVNPGDEKLFF	TGCAGCGTCAACCCAGGGGATGAAAAACTGTTTTTT
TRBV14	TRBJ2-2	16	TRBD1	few	CASSSPGQSNTGELFF	TGTGCCAGCAGCTCACCGGGACAGAGCAACACCGGGGAGCTGTTTTTT
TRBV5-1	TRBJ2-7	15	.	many	CASSLESLPSGEQYF	TGCGCCAGCAGCTTGGAGAGCCTCCCAAGCGGCGAGCAGTACTTC
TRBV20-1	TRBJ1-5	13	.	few	CSAPSRRAQPQHF	TGCAGTGCCCCCAGCCGGAGGGCTCAGCCCCAGCATTTT